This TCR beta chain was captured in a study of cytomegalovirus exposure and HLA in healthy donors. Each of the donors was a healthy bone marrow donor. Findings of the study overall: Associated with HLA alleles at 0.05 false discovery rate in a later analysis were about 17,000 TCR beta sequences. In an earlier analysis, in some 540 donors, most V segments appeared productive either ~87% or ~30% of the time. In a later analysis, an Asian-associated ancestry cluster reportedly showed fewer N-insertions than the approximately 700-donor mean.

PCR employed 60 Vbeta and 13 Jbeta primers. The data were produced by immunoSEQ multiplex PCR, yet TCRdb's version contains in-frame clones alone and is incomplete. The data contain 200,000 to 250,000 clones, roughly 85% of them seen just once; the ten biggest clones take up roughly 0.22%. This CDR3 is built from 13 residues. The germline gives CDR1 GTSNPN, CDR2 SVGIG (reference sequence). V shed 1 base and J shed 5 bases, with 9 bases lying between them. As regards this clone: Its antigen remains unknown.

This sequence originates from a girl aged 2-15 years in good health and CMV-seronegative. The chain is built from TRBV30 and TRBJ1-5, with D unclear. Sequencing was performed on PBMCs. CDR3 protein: CAWSAFGDQPQHF. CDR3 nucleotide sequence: TGTGCCTGGAGTGCGTTTGGAGATCAGCCCCAGCATTTT.